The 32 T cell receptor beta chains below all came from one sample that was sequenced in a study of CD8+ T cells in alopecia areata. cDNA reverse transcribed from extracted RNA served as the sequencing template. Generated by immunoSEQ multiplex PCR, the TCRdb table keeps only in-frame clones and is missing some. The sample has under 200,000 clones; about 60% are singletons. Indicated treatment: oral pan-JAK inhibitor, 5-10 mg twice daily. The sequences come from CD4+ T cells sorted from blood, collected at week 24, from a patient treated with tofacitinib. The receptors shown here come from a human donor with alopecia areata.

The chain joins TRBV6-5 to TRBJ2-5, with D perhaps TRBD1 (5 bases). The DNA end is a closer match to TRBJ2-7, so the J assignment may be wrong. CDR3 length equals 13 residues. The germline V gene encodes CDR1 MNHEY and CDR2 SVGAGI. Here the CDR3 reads CASSYNRLYEQYF. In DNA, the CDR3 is TGTGCCAGCAGTTATAACAGGCTCTACGAGCAGTACTTC.

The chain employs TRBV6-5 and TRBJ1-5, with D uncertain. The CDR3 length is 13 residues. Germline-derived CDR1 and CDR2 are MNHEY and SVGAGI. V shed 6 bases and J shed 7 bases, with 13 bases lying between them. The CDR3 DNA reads TGTGCCAGCAGACCTCTAACCGGCCAGCCCCAGCATTTT. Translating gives CASRPLTGQPQHF.

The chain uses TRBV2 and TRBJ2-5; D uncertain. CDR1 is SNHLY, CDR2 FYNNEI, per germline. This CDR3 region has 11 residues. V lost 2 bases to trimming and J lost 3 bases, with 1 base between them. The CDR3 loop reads CASSEKETQYF. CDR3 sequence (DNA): TGTGCCAGCAGTGAAAAAGAGACCCAGTACTTC.

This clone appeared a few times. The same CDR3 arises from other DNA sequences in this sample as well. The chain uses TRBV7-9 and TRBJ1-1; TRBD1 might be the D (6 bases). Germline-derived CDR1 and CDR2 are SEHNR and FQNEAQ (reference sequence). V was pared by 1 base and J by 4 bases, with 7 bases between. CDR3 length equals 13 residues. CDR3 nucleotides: TGTGCCAGCAGCTTAGAGGGGGGCACTGAAGCTTTCTTT. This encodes CASSLEGGTEAFF.

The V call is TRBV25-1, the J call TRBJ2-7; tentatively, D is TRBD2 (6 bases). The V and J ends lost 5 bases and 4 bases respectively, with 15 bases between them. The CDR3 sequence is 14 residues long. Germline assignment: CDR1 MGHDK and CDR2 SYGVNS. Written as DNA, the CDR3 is TGTGCCAGCAGTCAGCCGGGGGAAATTTACGAGCAGTACTTC. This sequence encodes CASSQPGEIYEQYF.

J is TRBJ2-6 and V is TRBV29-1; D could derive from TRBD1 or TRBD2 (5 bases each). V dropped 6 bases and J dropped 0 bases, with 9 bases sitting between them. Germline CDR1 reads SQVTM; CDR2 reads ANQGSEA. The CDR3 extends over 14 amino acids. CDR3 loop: CSVWGSSGANVLTF. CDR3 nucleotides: TGCAGCGTCTGGGGGTCCTCTGGGGCCAACGTCCTGACTTTC.

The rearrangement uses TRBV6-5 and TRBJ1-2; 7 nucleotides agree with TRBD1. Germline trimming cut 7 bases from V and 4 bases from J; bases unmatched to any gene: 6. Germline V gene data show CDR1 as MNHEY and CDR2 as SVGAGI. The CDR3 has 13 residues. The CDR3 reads CASTQRDSYGYTF. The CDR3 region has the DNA TGTGCCAGCACCCAACGGGACAGCTATGGCTACACCTTC.

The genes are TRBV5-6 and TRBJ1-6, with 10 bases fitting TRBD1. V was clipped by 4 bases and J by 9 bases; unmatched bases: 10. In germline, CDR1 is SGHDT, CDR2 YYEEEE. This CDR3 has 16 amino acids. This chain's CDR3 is CASSPAPGTGVSPLHF. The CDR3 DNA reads TGTGCCAGCAGCCCTGCTCCCGGGACAGGGGTTTCACCCCTCCACTTT. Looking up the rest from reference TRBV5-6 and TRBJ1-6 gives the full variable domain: DAGVTQSPTHLIKTRGQQVTLRCSPKSGHDTVSWYQQALGQGPQFIFQYYEEEERQRGNFPDRFSGHQFPNYSSELNVNALLLGDSALYLCASSPAPGTGVSPLHFGNGTRLTVT.

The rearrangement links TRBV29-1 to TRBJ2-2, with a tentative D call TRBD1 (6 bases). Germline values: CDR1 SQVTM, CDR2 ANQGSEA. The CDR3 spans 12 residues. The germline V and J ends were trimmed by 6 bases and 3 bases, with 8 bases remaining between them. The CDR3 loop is CSVDSYTGELFF. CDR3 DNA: TGCAGCGTGGACAGCTACACCGGGGAGCTGTTTTTT.

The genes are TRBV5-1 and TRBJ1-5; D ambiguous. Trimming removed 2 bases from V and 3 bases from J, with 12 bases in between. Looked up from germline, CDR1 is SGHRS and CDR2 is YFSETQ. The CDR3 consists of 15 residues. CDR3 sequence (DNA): TGCGCCAGCAGCTTTAACCCTGGTGCCAATCAGCCCCAGCATTTT. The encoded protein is CASSFNPGANQPQHF. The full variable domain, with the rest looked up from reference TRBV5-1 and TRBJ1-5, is KAGVTQTPRYLIKTRGQQVTLSCSPISGHRSVSWYQQTPGQGLQFLFEYFSETQRNKGNFPGRFSGRQFSNSRSEMNVSTLELGDSALYLCASSFNPGANQPQHFGDGTRLSIL.

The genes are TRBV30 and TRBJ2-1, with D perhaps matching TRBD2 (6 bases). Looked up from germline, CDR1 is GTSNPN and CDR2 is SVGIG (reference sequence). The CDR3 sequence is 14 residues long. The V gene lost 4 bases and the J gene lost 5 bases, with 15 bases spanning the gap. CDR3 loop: CAWIGLGGNNEQFF. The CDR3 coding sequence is TGTGCCTGGATAGGGCTCGGCGGGAACAATGAGCAGTTCTTC.

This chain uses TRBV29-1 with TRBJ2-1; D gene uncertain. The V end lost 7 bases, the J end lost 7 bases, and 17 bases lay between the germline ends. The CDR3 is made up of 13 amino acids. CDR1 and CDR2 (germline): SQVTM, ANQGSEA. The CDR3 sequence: CSETQTFSNEQFF. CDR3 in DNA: TGCAGCGAGACGCAGACCTTCTCAAATGAGCAGTTCTTC.

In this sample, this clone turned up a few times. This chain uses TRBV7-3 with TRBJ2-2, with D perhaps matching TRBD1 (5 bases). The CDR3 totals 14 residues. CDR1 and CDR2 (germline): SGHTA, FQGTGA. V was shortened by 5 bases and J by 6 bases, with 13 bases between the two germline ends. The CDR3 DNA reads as TGTGCCAGCAGCATAGGGGCAGGGCCCGGGGAGCTGTTTTTT. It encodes CASSIGAGPGELFF.

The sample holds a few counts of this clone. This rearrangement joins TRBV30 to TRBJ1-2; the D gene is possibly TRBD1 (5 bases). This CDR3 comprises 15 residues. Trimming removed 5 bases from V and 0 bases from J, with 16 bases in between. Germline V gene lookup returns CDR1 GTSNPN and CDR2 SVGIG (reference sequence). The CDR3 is CAWLWDARTNYGYTF. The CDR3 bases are TGTGCCTGGCTCTGGGACGCCCGAACTAACTATGGCTACACCTTC.

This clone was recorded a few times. CDR3 DNA sequence: TGCGCCAGCAGACGAGAGGAACTCGGAAACACCATATATTTT. Protein product: CASRREELGNTIYF. This rearrangement joins TRBV5-1 to TRBJ1-3; D gene ambiguous. Trimming removed 5 bases from V and 4 bases from J, with 13 bases in between. The CDR3 consists of 14 residues. Per germline, CDR1 SGHRS and CDR2 YFSETQ.

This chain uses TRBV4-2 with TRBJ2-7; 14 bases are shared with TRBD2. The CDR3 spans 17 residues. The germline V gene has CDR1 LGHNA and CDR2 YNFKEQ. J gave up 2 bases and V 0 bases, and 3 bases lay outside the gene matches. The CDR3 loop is CASSQEWGLAGAYEQYF. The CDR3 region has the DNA TGTGCCAGCAGCCAAGAATGGGGACTAGCGGGAGCCTACGAGCAGTACTTC.

The CDR3 loop reads CASSGTGLYQPQHF. In DNA, the CDR3 is TGTGCCAGCAGTGGGACAGGACTTTATCAGCCCCAGCATTTT. This chain uses TRBV6-5 with TRBJ1-5; 8 bases are shared with TRBD1. Germline CDR1 reads MNHEY; CDR2 reads SVGAGI. This CDR3 is 14 amino acids long. The J segment lost 5 bases and the V segment lost 5 bases, leaving 5 bases of the junction unmatched.

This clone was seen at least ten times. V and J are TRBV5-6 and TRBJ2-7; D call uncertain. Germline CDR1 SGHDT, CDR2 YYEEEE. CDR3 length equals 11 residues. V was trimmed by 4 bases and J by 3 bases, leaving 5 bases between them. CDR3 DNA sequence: TGTGCCAGCAGCGTAAACTACGAGCAGTACTTC. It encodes CASSVNYEQYF.

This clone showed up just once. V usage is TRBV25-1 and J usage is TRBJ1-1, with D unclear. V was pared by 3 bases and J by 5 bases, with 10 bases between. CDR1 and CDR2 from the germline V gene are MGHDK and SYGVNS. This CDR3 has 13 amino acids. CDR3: CASSDSAGTEAFF. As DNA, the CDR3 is TGTGCCAGCAGTGATTCGGCAGGAACTGAAGCTTTCTTT.

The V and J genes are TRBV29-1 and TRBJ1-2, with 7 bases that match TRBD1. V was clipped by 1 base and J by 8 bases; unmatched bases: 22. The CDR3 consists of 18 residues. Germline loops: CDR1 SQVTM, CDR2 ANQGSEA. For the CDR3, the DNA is TGCAGCGTTGAAGTCGCCCAAACCCGCCTCGACAGGGCGCGGGGCTACACCTTC. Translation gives CSVEVAQTRLDRARGYTF. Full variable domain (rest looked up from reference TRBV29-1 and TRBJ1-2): SAVISQKPSRDICQRGTSLTIQCQVDSQVTMMFWYRQQPGQSLTLIATANQGSEATYESGFVIDKFPISRPNLTFSTLTVSNMSPEDSSIYLCSVEVAQTRLDRARGYTFGSGTRLTVV.

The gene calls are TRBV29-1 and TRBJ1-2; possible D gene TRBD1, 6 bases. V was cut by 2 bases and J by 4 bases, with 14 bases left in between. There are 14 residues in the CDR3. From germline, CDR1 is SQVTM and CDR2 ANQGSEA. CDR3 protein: CSVERQGKTYGYTF. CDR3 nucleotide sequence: TGCAGCGTTGAACGGCAGGGGAAGACCTATGGCTACACCTTC.

The CDR3 bases are TGTGCCAGCTCACTCCAACAGGGGAACACTGAAGCTTTCTTT. This codes for CASSLQQGNTEAFF. The chain uses TRBV6-5 and TRBJ1-1; the D gene is possibly TRBD1 (6 bases). The CDR3 runs to 14 residues. Germline V gene sequence: CDR1 MNHEY, CDR2 SVGAGI. The V end was cut by 8 bases, the J end by 1 base, with 14 bases between.

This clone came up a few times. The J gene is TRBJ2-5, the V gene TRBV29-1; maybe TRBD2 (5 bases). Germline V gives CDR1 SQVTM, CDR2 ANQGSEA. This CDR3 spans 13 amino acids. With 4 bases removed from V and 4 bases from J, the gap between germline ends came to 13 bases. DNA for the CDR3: TGCAGCGTTGGGTTGCGGGCGGCAGAGACCCAGTACTTC. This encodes CSVGLRAAETQYF.

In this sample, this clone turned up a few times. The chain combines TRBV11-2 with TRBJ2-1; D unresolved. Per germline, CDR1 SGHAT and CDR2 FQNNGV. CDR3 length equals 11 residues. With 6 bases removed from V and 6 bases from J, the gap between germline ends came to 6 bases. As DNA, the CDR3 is TGTGCCAGCAGGATTTCCAATGAGCAGTTCTTC. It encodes CASRISNEQFF.

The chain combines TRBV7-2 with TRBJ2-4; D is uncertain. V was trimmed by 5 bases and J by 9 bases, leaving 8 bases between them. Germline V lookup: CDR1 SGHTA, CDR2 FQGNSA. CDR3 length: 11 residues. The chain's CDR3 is CASSLSSIQYF. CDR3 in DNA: TGTGCCAGCAGCCTATCAAGCATTCAGTACTTC.

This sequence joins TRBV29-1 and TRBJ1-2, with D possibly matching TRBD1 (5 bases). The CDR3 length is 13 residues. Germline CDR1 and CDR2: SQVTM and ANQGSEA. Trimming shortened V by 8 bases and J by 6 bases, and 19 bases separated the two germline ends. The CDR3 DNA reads TGCAGCTTAAGACCCTCAGGGTCCGATGGCTACACCTTC. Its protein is CSLRPSGSDGYTF.

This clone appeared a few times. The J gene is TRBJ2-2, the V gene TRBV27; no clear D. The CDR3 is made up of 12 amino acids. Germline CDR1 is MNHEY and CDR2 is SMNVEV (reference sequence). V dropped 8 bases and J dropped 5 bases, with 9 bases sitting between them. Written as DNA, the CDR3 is TGTGCCAGCTCCCGTGGAACCGGGGAGCTGTTTTTT. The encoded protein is CASSRGTGELFF.

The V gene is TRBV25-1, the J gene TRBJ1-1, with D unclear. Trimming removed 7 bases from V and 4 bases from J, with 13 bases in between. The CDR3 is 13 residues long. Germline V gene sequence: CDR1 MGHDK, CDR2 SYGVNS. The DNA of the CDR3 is TGTGCCAGCAAAGTGGGGTCCACCACTGAAGCTTTCTTT. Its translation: CASKVGSTTEAFF.

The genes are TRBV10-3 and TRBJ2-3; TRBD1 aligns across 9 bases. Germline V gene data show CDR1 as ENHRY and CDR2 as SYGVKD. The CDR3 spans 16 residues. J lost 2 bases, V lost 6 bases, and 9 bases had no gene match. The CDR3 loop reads CAISAARTGVTDTQYF. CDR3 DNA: TGTGCCATCAGCGCCGCCCGGACAGGGGTCACAGATACGCAGTATTTT.

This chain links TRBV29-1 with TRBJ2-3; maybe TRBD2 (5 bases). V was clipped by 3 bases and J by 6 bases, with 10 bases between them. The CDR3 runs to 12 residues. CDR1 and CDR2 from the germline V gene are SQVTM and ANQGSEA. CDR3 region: CSVDTSRDTQYF. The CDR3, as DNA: TGCAGCGTTGATACTAGTAGGGATACGCAGTATTTT.

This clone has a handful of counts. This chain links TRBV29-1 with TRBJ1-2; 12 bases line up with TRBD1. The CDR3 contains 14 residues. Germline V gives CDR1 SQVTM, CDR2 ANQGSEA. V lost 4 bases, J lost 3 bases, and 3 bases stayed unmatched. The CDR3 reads CSVGGQGAYYGYTF. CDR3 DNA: TGCAGCGTTGGGGGACAGGGGGCATACTATGGCTACACCTTC.

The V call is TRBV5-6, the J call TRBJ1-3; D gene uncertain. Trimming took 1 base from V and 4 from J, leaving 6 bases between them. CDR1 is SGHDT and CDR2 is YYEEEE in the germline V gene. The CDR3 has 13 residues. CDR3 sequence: CASSLSLGNTIYF. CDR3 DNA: TGTGCCAGCAGCTTGAGCCTGGGAAACACCATATATTTT.